The following is a T cell receptor beta chain sequence with its context. Its antigen is still unknown. The data were taken from a study of monozygotic twins with inflammatory bowel disease. The study, taken as a whole, reports: IBD patients carried less diverse TCRbeta repertoires (inverse Simpson) than healthy co-twins. T cell subtypes were not distinguishable in this analysis.

The germline V gene encodes CDR1 LNHDA and CDR2 SQIVND (reference sequence). There are 13 residues in the CDR3. Making each TCR library took roughly 3,400 ng of total RNA. TCRdb re-called the 5' RACE reads; one entry per CDR3 protein, DNA not given. Here the sample table reports about 300,000 distinct CDR3 sequences. The gene calls are TRBV19 and TRBJ1-1; TCRdb calls TRBD1, which cannot be checked without DNA. The sample was blood. This clonotype was sampled from a human donor with ulcerative colitis or Crohn's disease, or a healthy co-twin of an affected twin (not recorded which). The CDR3 sequence is CASSSPGWTEAFF. The full variable domain, completed using reference TRBV19 and TRBJ1-1, is DGGITQSPKYLFRKEGQNVTLSCEQNLNHDAMYWYRQDPGQGLRLIYYSQIVNDFQKGDIAEGYSVSREKKESFPLTVTSAQKNPTAFYLCASSSPGWTEAFFGQGTRLTVV.